The clone carrying this TCR beta chain has just a few counts. One end of the junction varies from germline; a read error may be responsible. The data are from a study of blood T cell repertoires in COVID-19. Whole-study context: Acute-phase and convalescent COVID-19 samples originated in the United States, Italy and Spain. Nucleic acid was either cDNA or gDNA, and it came from T cells, B-cell-depleted T cells, or PBMCs.

As handled by the study authors: Estimated nucleated cell counts came from reference gene primer amplification. The repertoire was sequenced with immunoSEQ multiplex PCR; TCRdb's copy has only in-frame clones and lacks some. That table furnishes V, J and clone size, whereas the DNA furnished D and trimming. The sample carries about 110,000 clones, just over 70% recorded once. The germline V gene has CDR1 SGDLS and CDR2 YYNGEE. The CDR3 contains 15 residues. The clonotype originates from a woman in her thirties or forties with acute or convalescent COVID-19. Sequencing was performed on peripheral blood. This rearrangement joins TRBV9 to TRBJ2-3; maybe TRBD2 (5 bases). The CDR3 sequence: CASSVGTLSSPVRAF. The CDR3 DNA follows: TGTGCCAGCAGCGTAGGAACCCTCTCGTCCCCAGTGAGGGCTTTT.